This T cell receptor beta chain came from a study of regulatory T cells in long-lasting Graves disease. Germline V gene lookup returns CDR1 SNHLY and CDR2 FYNNEI. This CDR3 has 18 residues. V lost 3 bases, J lost 0 bases, and 10 bases stayed unmatched. Described time point: newly diagnosed GD, antithyroid drugs for less than 3 months. PBMC RNA was the source of the TCR library. General observations from the study: Small numbers of samples may have cut accuracy.

Investigators prepared the TCR beta libraries by applying iRepertoire HTBI primers and Arm-PCR of CDR3 regions. TCRdb ran MiXCR on the multiplex PCR reads and lists one entry per CDR3 protein. The sample carries roughly 500,000 distinct CDR3 sequences, about 15% recorded once. This clonotype has at least ten counts. Its antigen is not known. These sequences were also reported in another study, on T cells in Graves' hyperthyroidism and ophthalmopathy.

The sequence derives from a woman aged 45-59 years with Graves disease. V is TRBV2 and J is TRBJ2-1, with 8 bases fitting TRBD2. The sequenced sample was peripheral blood mononuclear cells (PBMCs), obtained at new diagnosis, from a patient treated with antithyroid drugs. The CDR3 reads CASSDVSGMSRSYNEQFF. In nucleotides, the CDR3 is TGTGCCAGCAGTGATGTTAGCGGGATGTCTCGCTCCTACAATGAGCAGTTCTTC.